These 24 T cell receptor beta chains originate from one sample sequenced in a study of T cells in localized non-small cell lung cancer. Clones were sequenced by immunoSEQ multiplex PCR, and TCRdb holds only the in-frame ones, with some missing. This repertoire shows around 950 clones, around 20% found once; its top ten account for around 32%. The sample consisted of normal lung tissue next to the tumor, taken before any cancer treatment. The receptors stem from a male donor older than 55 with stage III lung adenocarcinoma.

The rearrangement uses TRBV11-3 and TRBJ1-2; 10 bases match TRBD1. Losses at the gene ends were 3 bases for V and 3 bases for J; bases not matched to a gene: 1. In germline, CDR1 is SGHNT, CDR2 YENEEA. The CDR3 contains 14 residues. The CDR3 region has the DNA TGTGCCAGCAGCTTGACAGGGGGCGACTATGGCTACACCTTC. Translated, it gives CASSLTGGDYGYTF.

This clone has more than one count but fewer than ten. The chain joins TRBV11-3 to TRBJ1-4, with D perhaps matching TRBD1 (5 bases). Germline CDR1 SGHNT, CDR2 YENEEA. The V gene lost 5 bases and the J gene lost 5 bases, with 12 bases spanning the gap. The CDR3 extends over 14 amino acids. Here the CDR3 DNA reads TGTGCCAGCAGCGGAGACAGAGAGAATGAAAAACTGTTTTTT. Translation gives CASSGDRENEKLFF.

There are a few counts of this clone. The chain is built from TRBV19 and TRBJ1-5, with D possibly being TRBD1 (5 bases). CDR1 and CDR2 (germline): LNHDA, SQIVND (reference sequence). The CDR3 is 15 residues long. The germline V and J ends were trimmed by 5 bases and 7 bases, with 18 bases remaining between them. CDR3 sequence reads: CASSLLKGLGQPQHF. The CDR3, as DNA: TGTGCCAGTAGTCTTCTGAAGGGGCTAGGACAGCCCCAGCATTTT.

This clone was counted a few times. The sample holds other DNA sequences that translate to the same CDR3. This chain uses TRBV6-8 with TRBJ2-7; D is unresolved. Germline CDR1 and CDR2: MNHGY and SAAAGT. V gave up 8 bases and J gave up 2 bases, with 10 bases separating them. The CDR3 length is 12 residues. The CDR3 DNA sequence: TGTGCCAGCCTCCGTGCCCCCTACGAGCAGTACTTC. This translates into CASLRAPYEQYF.

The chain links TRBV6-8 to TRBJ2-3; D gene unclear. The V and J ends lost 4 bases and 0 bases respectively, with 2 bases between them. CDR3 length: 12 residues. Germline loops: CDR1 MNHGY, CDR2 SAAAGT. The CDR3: CASSSSTDTQYF. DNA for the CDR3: TGTGCCAGCAGTTCCAGCACAGATACGCAGTATTTT.

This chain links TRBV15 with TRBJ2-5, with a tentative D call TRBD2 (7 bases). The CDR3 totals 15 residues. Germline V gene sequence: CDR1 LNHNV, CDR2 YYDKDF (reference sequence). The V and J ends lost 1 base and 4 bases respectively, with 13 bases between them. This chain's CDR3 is CATSRGGGGVETQYF. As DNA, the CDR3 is TGTGCCACCAGCAGAGGGGGCGGGGGCGTAGAGACCCAGTACTTC.

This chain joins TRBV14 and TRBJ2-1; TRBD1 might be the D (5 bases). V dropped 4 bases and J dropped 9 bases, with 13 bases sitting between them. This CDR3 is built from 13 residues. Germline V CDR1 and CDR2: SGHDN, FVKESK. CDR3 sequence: CASSPRLQVEQFF. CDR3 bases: TGTGCCAGCAGCCCGCGATTACAGGTTGAGCAGTTCTTC.

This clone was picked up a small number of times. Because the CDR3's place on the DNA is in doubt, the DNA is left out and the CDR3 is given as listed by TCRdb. CDR3 loop: CASSSSRTAEAFF. This chain links TRBV6-8 with TRBJ1-1. The germline gives CDR1 MNHGY, CDR2 SAAAGT. The CDR3 spans 13 residues, counting both ends.

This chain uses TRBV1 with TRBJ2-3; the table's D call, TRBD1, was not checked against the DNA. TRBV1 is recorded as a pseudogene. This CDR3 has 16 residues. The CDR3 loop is CASSQDEWGHTDTQYF. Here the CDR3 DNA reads TGCGCCAGCAGCCAAGACGAGTGGGGGCACACAGATACGCAGTATTTT.

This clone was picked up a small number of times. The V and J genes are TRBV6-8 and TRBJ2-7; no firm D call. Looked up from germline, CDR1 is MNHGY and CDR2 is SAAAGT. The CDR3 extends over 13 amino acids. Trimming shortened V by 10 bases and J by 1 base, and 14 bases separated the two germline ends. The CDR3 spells CAISPGGSYEQYF. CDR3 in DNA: TGTGCCATCTCACCGGGCGGTTCCTACGAGCAGTACTTC.

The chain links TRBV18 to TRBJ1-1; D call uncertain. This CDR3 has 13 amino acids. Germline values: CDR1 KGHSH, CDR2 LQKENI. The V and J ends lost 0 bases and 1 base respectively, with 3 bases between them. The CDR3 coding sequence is TGTGCCAGCTCACCACCAGGGAACACTGAAGCTTTCTTT. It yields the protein CASSPPGNTEAFF. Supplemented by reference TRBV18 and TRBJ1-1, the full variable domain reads NAGVMQNPRHLVRRRGQEARLRCSPMKGHSHVYWYRQLPEEGLKFMVYLQKENIIDESGMPKERFSAEFPKEGPSILRIQQVVRGDSAAYFCASSPPGNTEAFFGQGTRLTVV.

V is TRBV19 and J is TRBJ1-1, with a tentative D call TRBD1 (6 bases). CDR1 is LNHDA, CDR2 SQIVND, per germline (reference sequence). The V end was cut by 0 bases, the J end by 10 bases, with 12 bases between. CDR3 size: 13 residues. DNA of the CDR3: TGTGCCAGTAGTATAGATTCGGGAGGGGGAGCTTTCTTT. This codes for CASSIDSGGGAFF. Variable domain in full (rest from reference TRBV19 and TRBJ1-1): DGGITQSPKYLFRKEGQNVTLSCEQNLNHDAMYWYRQDPGQGLRLIYYSQIVNDFQKGDIAEGYSVSREKKESFPLTVTSAQKNPTAFYLCASSIDSGGGAFFGQGTRLTVV.

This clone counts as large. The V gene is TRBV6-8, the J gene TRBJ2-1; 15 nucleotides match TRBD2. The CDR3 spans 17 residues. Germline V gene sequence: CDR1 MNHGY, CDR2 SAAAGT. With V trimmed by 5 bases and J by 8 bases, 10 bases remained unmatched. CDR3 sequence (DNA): TGTGCCAGCAGTCGGACTAGCGGGGGGGCCACAGGGTATGAGCAGTTCTTC. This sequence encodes CASSRTSGGATGYEQFF.

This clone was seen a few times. The CDR3: CASSLGTGGKKLFF. As DNA, the CDR3 is TGTGCCAGCAGCTTAGGGACAGGTGGGAAAAAACTGTTTTTT. J is TRBJ1-4 and V is TRBV11-3; 7 nucleotides line up with TRBD1. The CDR3 runs to 14 residues. The germline gives CDR1 SGHNT, CDR2 YENEEA. V shed 1 base, J shed 9 bases, and the junction held 5 bases outside the gene matches.

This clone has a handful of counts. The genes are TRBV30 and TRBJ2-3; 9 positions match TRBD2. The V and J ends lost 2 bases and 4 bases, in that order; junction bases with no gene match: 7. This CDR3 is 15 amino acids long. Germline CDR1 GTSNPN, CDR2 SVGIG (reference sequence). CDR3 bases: TGTGCCTGGAGTTTTCTGAGCGGGGGGTCAGATACGCAGTATTTT. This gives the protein CAWSFLSGGSDTQYF.

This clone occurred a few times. CDR3 amino acids: CASNRGQVMNTEAFF. In DNA, the CDR3 is TGTGCCAGTAACCGTGGACAGGTCATGAACACTGAAGCTTTCTTT. V gene TRBV6-8 combines with J gene TRBJ1-1, with 7 bases aligning to TRBD1. Germline-derived CDR1 and CDR2 are MNHGY and SAAAGT. The CDR3 is 15 residues long. The V segment lost 9 bases and the J segment 0 bases; nucleotides outside the gene matches: 10.

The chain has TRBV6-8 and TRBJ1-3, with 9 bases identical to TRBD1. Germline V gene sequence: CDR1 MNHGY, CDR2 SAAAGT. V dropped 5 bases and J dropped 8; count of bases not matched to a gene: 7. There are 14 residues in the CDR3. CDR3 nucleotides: TGTGCCAGCAGTGAGAGGACAGGGGTAGACACCATATATTTT. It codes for CASSERTGVDTIYF.

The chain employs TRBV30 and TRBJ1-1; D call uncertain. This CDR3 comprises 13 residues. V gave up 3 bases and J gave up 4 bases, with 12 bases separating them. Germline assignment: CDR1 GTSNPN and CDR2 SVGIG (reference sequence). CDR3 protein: CAWRREPRTEAFF. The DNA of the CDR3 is TGTGCCTGGAGGCGGGAACCGCGCACTGAAGCTTTCTTT.

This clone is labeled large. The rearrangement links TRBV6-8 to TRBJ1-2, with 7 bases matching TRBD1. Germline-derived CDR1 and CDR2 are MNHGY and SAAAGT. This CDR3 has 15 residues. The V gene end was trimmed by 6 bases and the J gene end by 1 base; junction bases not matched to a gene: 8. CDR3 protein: CASRMTTGVNYGYTF. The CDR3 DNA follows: TGTGCCAGCAGGATGACCACAGGGGTTAACTATGGCTACACCTTC.

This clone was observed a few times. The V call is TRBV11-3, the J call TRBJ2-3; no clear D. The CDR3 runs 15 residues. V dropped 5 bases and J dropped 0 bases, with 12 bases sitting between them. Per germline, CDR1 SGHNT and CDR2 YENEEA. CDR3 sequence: CASSLQQTSTDTQYF. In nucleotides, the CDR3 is TGTGCCAGCAGCCTACAGCAGACTAGCACAGATACGCAGTATTTT.

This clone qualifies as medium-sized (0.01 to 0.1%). The CDR3 bases are TGTGCCAGCAGGTCCGGGACTCCCGGTGGTGAGCAGTTCTTC. Amino acid sequence: CASRSGTPGGEQFF. The V gene is TRBV11-3, the J gene TRBJ2-1; D is possibly TRBD2 (6 bases). The germline gives CDR1 SGHNT, CDR2 YENEEA. The CDR3 is 14 amino acids. The germline V and J ends were trimmed by 6 bases and 9 bases, with 18 bases remaining between them.

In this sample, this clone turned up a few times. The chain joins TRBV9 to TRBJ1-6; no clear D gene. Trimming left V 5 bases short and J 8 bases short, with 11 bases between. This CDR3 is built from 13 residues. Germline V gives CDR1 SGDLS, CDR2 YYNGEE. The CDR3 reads CASSVFPDSPLHF. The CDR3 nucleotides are TGTGCCAGCAGTGTATTCCCTGATTCACCCCTCCACTTT. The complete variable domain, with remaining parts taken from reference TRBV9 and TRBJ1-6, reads DSGVTQTPKHLITATGQRVTLRCSPRSGDLSVYWYQQSLDQGLQFLIQYYNGEERAKGNILERFSAQQFPDLHSELNLSSLELGDSALYFCASSVFPDSPLHFGNGTRLTVT.

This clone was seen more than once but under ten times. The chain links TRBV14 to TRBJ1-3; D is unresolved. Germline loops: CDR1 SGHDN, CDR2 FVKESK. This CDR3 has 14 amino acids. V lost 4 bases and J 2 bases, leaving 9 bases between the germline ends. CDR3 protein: CASSPESAGNTIYF. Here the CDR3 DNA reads TGTGCCAGCAGCCCTGAGAGTGCTGGAAACACCATATATTTT.

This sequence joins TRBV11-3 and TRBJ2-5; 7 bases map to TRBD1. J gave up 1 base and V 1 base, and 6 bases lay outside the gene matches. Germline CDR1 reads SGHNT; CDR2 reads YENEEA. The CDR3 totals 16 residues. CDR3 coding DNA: TGTGCCAGCAGCTTAGGTATTGGGGACAGCCAAGAGACCCAGTACTTC. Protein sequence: CASSLGIGDSQETQYF.